The subject of this entry is one TCR beta chain. Its matching antigen is unknown. The data stem from a study of T cell responses to AZD1222 COVID-19 vaccine. Study-level findings and limits: Mostly white British, mostly female donors; authors suggested clonal diversity may be underestimated. Targets within unmutated variant regions were reportedly found for nearly half of spike-specific TCRs. Repertoire sampling occurred only after the peak T cell response.

Germline loops: CDR1 GTSNPN, CDR2 SVGIG (reference sequence). The ends lost 3 bases at V and 1 base at J; junction bases unmatched: 3. The length of the CDR3 is 14 residues. Generated by immunoSEQ multiplex PCR, the TCRdb table keeps only in-frame clones and is missing some. The data contain approximately 72,000 clones, about 89% of them seen just once; the ten biggest clones take up 25% to 35%. This TCR was sampled from an adult who received the AZD1222 COVID-19 vaccine. The sequenced sample was peripheral blood, obtained 28 days after the second AZD1222 dose. The rearrangement links TRBV30 to TRBJ1-5; 7 bases fit TRBD1. CDR3: CAWRQGGSNQPQHF. CDR3 nucleotide sequence: TGTGCCTGGAGGCAGGGGGGAAGCAATCAGCCCCAGCATTTT. The variable domain in full, completed from reference TRBV30 and TRBJ1-5, reads SQTIHQWPATLVQPVGSPLSLECTVEGTSNPNLYWYRQAAGRGLQLLFYSVGIGQISSEVPQNLSASRPQDRQFILSSKKLLLSDSGFYLCAWRQGGSNQPQHFGDGTRLSIL.